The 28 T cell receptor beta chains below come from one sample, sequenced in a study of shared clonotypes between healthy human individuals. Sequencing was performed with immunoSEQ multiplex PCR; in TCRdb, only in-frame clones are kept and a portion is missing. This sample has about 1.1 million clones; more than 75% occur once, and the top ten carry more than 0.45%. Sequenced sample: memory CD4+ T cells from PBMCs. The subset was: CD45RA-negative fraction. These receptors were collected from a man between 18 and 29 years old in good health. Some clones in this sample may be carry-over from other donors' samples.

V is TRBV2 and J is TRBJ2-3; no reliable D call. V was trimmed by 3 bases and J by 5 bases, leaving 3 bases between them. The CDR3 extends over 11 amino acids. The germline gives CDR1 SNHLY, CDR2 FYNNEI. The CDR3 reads CASSDGDTQYF. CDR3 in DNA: TGTGCCAGCAGTGACGGAGATACGCAGTATTTT.

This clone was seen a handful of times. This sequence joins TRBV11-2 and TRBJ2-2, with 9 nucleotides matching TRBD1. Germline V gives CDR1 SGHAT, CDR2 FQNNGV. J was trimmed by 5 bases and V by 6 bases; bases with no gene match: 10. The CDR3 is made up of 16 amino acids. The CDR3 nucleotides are TGTGCCAGCAGTCTTAGGTCGGACAGGGGTACCGGGGAGCTGTTTTTT. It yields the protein CASSLRSDRGTGELFF. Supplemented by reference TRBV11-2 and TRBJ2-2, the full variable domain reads EAGVAQSPRYKIIEKRQSVAFWCNPISGHATLYWYQQILGQGPKLLIQFQNNGVVDDSQLPKDRFSAERLKGVDSTLKIQPAKLEDSAVYLCASSLRSDRGTGELFFGEGSRLTVL.

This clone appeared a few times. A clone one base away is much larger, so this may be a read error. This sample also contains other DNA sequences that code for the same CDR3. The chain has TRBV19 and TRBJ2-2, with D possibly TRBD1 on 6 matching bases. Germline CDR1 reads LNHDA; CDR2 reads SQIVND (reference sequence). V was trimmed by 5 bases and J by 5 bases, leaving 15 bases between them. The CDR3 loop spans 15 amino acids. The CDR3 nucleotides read TGTGCCAGTAGTCCGGGACATAGGAATACCGGGGAGCTGTTTTTT. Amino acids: CASSPGHRNTGELFF.

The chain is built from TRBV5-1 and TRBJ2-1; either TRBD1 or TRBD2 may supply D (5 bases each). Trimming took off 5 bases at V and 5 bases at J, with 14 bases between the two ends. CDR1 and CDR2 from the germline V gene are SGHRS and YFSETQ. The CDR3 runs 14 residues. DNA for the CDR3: TGCGCCAGCAGGAATTCCGGGGCAGACAATGAGCAGTTCTTC. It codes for CASRNSGADNEQFF. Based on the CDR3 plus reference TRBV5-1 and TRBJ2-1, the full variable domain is KAGVTQTPRYLIKTRGQQVTLSCSPISGHRSVSWYQQTPGQGLQFLFEYFSETQRNKGNFPGRFSGRQFSNSRSEMNVSTLELGDSALYLCASRNSGADNEQFFGPGTRLTVL.

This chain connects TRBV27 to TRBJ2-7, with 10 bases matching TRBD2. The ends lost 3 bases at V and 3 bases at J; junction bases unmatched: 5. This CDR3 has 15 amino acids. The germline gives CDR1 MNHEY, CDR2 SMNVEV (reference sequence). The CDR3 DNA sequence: TGTGCCAGCAGTTTGTATGGGACTAGCGACTACGAGCAGTACTTC. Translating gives CASSLYGTSDYEQYF.

CDR3 sequence: CASSVPWTSGAYEQYF. CDR3 bases: TGTGCCAGCAGTGTCCCGTGGACTAGCGGTGCCTACGAGCAGTACTTC. V and J are TRBV28 and TRBJ2-7; 10 bases match TRBD2. The V and J ends lost 5 bases and 2 bases, in that order; junction bases with no gene match: 9. The germline V gene has CDR1 MDHEN and CDR2 SYDVKM. The CDR3 covers 16 residues. Full variable domain (remainder filled in from reference TRBV28 and TRBJ2-7): DVKVTQSSRYLVKRTGEKVFLECVQDMDHENMFWYRQDPGLGLRLIYFSYDVKMKEKGDIPEGYSVSREKKERFSLILESASTNQTSMYLCASSVPWTSGAYEQYFGPGTRLTVT.

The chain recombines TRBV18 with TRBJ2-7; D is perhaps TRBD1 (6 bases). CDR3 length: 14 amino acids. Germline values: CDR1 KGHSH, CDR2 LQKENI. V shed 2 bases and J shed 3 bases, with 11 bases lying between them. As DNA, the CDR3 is TGTGCCAGCTCACCATCAACAGGGTTCTACGAGCAGTACTTC. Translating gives CASSPSTGFYEQYF.

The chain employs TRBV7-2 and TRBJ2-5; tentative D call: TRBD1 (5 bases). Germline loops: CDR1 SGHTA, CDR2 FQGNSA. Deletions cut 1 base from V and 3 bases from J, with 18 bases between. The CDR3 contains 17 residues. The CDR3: CASSLEGRARAEETQYF. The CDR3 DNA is TGTGCCAGCAGCTTAGAAGGCAGGGCAAGGGCTGAAGAGACCCAGTACTTC.

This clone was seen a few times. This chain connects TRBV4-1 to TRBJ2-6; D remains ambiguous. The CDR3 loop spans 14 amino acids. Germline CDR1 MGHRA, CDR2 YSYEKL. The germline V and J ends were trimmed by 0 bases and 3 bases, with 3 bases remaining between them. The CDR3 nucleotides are TGCGCCAGCAGCCAAGAGATTGGGGCCAACGTCCTGACTTTC. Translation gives CASSQEIGANVLTF.

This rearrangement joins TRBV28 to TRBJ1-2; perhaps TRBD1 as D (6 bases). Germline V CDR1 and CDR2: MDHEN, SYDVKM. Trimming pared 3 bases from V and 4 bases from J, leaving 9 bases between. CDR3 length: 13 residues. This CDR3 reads CASSFQGFYGYTF. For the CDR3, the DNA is TGTGCCAGCAGTTTTCAGGGGTTCTATGGCTACACCTTC.

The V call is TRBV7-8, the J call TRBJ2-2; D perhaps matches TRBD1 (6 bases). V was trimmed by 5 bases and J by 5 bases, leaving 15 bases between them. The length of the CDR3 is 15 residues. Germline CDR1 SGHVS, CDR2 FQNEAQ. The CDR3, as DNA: TGTGCCAGCAGCCCCGGCAGGGGAGAGACCGGGGAGCTGTTTTTT. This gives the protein CASSPGRGETGELFF.

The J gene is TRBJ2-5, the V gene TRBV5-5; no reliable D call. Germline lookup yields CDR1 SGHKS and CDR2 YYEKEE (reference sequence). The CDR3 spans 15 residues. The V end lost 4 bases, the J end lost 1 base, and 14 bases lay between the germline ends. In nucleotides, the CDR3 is TGTGCCAGCAGCCCTCCGGACGGACCCCAAGAGACCCAGTACTTC. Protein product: CASSPPDGPQETQYF.

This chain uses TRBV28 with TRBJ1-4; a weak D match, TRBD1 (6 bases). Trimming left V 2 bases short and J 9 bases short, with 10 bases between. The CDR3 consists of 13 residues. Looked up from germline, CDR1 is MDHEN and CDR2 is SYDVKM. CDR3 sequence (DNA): TGTGCCAGCAGTTTAGGACAGAGCCAAAAACTGTTTTTT. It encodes CASSLGQSQKLFF.

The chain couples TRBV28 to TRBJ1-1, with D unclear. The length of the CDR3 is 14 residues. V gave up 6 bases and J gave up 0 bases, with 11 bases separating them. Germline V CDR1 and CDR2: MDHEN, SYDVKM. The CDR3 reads CASRITPVNTEAFF. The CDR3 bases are TGTGCCAGCAGAATTACTCCAGTGAACACTGAAGCTTTCTTT.

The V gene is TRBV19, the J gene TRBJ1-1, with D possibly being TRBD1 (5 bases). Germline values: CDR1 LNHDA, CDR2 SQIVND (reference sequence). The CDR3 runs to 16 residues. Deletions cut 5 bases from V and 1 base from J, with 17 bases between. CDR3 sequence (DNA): TGTGCCAGTAGTCGGTGGGGGAGCGCGGGGAACACTGAAGCTTTCTTT. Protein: CASSRWGSAGNTEAFF.

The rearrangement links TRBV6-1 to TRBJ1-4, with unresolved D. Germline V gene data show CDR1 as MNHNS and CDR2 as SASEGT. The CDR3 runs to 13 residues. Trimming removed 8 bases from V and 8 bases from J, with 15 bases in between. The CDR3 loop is CASRLGPGEKLFF. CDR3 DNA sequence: TGTGCCAGCCGTCTTGGGCCGGGGGAAAAACTGTTTTTT.

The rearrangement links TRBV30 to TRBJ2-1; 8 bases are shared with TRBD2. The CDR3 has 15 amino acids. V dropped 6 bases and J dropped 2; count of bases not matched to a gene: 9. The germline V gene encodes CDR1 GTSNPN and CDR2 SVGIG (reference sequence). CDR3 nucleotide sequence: TGTGCCTGCAATGACGGGAGGGCCGCCTACAATGAGCAGTTCTTC. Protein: CACNDGRAAYNEQFF.

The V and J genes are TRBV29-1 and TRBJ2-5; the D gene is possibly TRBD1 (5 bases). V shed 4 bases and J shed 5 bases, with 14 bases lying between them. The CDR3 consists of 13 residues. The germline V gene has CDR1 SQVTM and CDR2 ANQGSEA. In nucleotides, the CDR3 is TGCAGCGTTGCCCTCAGGGCCGGGGAGACCCAGTACTTC. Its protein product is CSVALRAGETQYF. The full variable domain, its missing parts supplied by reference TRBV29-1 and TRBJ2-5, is SAVISQKPSRDICQRGTSLTIQCQVDSQVTMMFWYRQQPGQSLTLIATANQGSEATYESGFVIDKFPISRPNLTFSTLTVSNMSPEDSSIYLCSVALRAGETQYFGPGTRLLVL.

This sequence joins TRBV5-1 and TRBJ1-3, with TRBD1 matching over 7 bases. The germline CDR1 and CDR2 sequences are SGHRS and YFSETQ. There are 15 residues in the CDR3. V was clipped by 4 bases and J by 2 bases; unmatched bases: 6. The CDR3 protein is CASSSGDSTGNTIYF. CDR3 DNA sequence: TGCGCCAGCAGCAGCGGGGACAGTACTGGAAACACCATATATTTT.

The CDR3 loop is CASSETGTRQFF. CDR3 nucleotide sequence: TGTGCCAGCAGCGAGACTGGGACTAGGCAGTTCTTC. The chain has TRBV6-1 and TRBJ2-1; 8 bases are a match to TRBD2. J was trimmed by 12 bases and V by 6 bases; bases with no gene match: 7. Germline V gene sequence: CDR1 MNHNS, CDR2 SASEGT. The CDR3 loop spans 12 amino acids.

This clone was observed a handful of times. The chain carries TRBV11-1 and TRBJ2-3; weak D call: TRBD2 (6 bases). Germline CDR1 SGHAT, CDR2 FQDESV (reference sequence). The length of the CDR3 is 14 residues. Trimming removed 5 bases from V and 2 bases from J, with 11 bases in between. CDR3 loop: CASSPGSYTDTQYF. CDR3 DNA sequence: TGTGCCAGCAGCCCCGGGAGCTACACAGATACGCAGTATTTT.

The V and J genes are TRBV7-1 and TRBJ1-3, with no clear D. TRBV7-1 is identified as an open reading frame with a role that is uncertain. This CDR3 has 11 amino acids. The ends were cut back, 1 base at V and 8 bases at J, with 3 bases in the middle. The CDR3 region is CASSSVHTIYF. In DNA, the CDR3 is TGTGCCAGCAGCTCAGTACACACCATATATTTT.

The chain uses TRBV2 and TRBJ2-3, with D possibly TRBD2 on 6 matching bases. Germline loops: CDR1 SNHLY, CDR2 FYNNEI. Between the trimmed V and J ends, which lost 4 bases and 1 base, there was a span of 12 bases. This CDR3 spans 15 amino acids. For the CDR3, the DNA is TGTGCCAGCAGTGGGACCGGGGGTGGCACAGATACGCAGTATTTT. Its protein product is CASSGTGGGTDTQYF.

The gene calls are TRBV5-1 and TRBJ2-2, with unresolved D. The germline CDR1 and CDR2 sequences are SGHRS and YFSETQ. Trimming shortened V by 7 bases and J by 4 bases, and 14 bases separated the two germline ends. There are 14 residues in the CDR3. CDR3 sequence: CASEGAPGTGELFF. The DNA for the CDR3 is TGCGCCAGCGAAGGAGCCCCGGGCACCGGGGAGCTGTTTTTT.

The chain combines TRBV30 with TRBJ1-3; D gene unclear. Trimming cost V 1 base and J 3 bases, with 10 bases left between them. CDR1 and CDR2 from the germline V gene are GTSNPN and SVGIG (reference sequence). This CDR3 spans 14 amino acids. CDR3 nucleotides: TGTGCCTGGAGTGCTGGGAATCTTGGAAACACCATATATTTT. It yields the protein CAWSAGNLGNTIYF. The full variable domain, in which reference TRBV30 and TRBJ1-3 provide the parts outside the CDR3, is SQTIHQWPATLVQPVGSPLSLECTVEGTSNPNLYWYRQAAGRGLQLLFYSVGIGQISSEVPQNLSASRPQDRQFILSSKKLLLSDSGFYLCAWSAGNLGNTIYFGEGSWLTVV.

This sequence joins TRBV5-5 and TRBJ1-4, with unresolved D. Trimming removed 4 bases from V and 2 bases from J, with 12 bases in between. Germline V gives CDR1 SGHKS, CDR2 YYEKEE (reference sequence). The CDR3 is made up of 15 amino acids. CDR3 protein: CASSRGLSTNEKLFF. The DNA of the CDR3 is TGTGCCAGCAGCCGAGGGTTGAGCACTAATGAAAAACTGTTTTTT.

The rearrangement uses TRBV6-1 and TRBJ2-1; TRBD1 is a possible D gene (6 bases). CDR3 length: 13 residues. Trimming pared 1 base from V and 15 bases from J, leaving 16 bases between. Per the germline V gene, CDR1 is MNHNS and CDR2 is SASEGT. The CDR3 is CASSEGLTGSRFF. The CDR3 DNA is TGTGCCAGCAGTGAAGGCTTAACAGGGAGTCGGTTCTTC.

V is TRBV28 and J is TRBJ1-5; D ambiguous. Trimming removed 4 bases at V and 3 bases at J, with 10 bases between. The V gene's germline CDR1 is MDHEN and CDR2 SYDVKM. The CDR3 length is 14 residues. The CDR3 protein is CASSWATPNQPQHF. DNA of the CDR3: TGTGCCAGCAGTTGGGCAACCCCCAATCAGCCCCAGCATTTT.